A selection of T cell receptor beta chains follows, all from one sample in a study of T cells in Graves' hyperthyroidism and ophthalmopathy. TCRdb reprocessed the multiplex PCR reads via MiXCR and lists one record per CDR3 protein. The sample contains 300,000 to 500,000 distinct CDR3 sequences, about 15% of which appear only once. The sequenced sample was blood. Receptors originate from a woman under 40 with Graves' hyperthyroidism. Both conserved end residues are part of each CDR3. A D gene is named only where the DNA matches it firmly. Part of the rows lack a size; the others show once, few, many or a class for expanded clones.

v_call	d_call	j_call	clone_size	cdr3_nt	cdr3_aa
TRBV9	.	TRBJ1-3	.	TGTGCCAGCAGCGTAGCACAGAGCAGTCAGTCTGGAAACACCATATATTTT	CASSVAQSSQSGNTIYF
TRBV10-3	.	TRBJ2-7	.	TGTGCCATCAGTGATTTAGCGACCCGCTACGAGCAGTACTTC	CAISDLATRYEQYF
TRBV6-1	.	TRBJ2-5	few	TGTGCCAGCAGTGAAGCGCTCACAGAGGGAGAGACCCAGTACTTC	CASSEALTEGETQYF
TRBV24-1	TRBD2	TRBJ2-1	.	TGTGCCACCAGTGACATCACAAGGGTGGGACTAGGGCAGTTCTTC	CATSDITRVGLGQFF
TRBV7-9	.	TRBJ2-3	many	TGTGCCAGCAGCTTACGGTTCGAGGGCAGGGAGGGCACAGATACGCAGTATTTT	CASSLRFEGREGTDTQYF
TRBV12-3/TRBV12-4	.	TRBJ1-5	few	TGTGCCAGCAGTTTAAGGCAGGCGGGCAATCAGCCCCAGCATTTT	CASSLRQAGNQPQHF
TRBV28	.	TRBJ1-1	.	TGTGCCAGCAGTTTATCGTACAGGCACACTGAAGCTTTCTTT	CASSLSYRHTEAFF
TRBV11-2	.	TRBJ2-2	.	TGTGCCAGCAGAACTCTCAGGGAGGCGAGGGCCGGGGAGCTGTTTTTT	CASRTLREARAGELFF
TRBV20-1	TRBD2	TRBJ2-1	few	TGCAGTGCTAGAGAGACGGGACTAGTGTTGAATGAGCAGTTCTTC	CSARETGLVLNEQFF
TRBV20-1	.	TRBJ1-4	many	TGCAGTGCTAGAGGGGGGTTTGTTGAAAAACTGTTTTTT	CSARGGFVEKLFF
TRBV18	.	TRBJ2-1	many	TGTGCCAGCTCACCCAAGGGGAGTGAGCAGTTCTTC	CASSPKGSEQFF
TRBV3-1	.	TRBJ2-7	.	TGTGCCAGCAGCCAAGTCGAATGGACGGACGAGCAGTACTTC	CASSQVEWTDEQYF
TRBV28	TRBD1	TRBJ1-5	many	TGTGCCAGCAGTCTAACAATCAGGGACAGGGCTGGGCAGCCCCAGCATTTT	CASSLTIRDRAGQPQHF
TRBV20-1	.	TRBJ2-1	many	TGCAGTGCTGGAAGGAGCACTGCCTCCTGGAGCTCCTACAATGAGCAGTTCTTC	CSAGRSTASWSSYNEQFF
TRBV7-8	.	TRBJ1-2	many	TGTGCCAGCAGCTTATCCGGGGCCCGGGCGGCCTATGGCTACACCTTC	CASSLSGARAAYGYTF
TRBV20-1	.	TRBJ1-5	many	TGCAGTGCAACTATACAGGGAGGTCAGCCCCAGCATTTT	CSATIQGGQPQHF
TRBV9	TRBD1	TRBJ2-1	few	TGTGCCAGCAGCGTAGGGGACAGGGGGGTGTACAATGAGCAGTTCTTC	CASSVGDRGVYNEQFF
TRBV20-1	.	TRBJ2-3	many	TGCAGTGCTAGAGTCGGCCCGGCCGCTAGCACAGATACGCAGTATTTT	CSARVGPAASTDTQYF
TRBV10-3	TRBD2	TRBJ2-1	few	TGTGCCATCAGTGAATCGGGACTAGCGGGATCCACTGAGCAGTTCTTC	CAISESGLAGSTEQFF
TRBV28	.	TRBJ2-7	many	TGTGCCAGCACAGGGGCCGGTTACCACGAGCAGTACTTC	CASTGAGYHEQYF
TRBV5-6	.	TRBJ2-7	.	TGTGCCAGCAGCCCAGGACTTAACTACGAGCAGTACTTC	CASSPGLNYEQYF
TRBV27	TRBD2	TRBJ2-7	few	TGTGCCAACAGTGCCAGATTCACTAGCGGAGAAGCCTACGAGCAGTACTTC	CANSARFTSGEAYEQYF
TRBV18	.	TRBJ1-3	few	TGTGCCAGCTCACCGGACGGACAGTCCTCTGGAAACACCATATATTTT	CASSPDGQSSGNTIYF
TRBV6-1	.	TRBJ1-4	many	TGTGCCAGCGGATGGAGGCAGGAGGGCGAAAAACTGTTTTTT	CASGWRQEGEKLFF
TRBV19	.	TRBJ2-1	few	TGTGCCAGTAGTATAGATGGCTTCAATGAGCAGTTCTTC	CASSIDGFNEQFF
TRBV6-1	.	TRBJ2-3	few	TGTGCCAGCAGTCAATACGGAGGGGCAAGCACAGATACGCAGTATTTT	CASSQYGGASTDTQYF
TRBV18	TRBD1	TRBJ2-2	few	TGTGCCAGCTCACTGATACAGGGGACGTACACCGGGGAGCTGTTTTTT	CASSLIQGTYTGELFF
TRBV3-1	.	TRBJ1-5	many	TGTGCCAGCAGCCAAGATCCGGGGGCGGCGGGTCAGCCCCAGCATTTT	CASSQDPGAAGQPQHF
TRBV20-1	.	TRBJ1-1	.	TGCAGTGCCAACCCCGGCATCGGAATTACTGAAGCTTTCTTT	CSANPGIGITEAFF
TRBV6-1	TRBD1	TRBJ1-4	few	TGTGCCAGCAGTAATCCGGGACAGGGAAATGAAAAACTGTTTTTT	CASSNPGQGNEKLFF